These 26 T cell receptor beta chains originate from one sample sequenced in a study of Ad26.COV2.S vaccination and SARS-CoV-2 variants. Treatment described: some 19 received Ad26.COV2.S at low or high dose, single or two shots; roughly 5 received placebo; per-sample allocation not given. Sampling happened 63 days after the first vaccine or placebo injection. This table comes from immunoSEQ multiplex PCR, and its TCRdb copy is limited to in-frame clones, with some not included. The table shows about 480,000 clones, with 87% occurring only once. The sample was peripheral blood, taken in a trial of Ad26.COV2.S vaccine versus placebo. The receptors here all came from a person aged 18 to 59 who received the Ad26.COV2.S COVID-19 vaccine or a placebo.

The V call is TRBV30, the J call TRBJ1-1; D is ambiguous. The CDR3 spans 10 residues. Germline lookup yields CDR1 GTSNPN and CDR2 SVGIG (reference sequence). V lost 7 bases to trimming and J lost 1 base, with 4 bases between them. CDR3 nucleotides: TGTGCCTCCGGGAACACTGAAGCTTTCTTT. Amino acids: CASGNTEAFF.

In this sample, this clone turned up a few times. This chain joins TRBV14 and TRBJ2-7; weak D call: TRBD2 (6 bases). V was clipped by 6 bases and J by 5 bases, with 14 bases between them. This CDR3 contains 13 residues. Germline CDR1 and CDR2: SGHDN and FVKESK. The CDR3 DNA reads TGTGCCAGCAGGATGGCGGGAAGACACGAGCAGTACTTC. Encoded protein: CASRMAGRHEQYF.

This clone has a handful of counts. DNA of the CDR3: TGTGCTAGTGGTTTGGGTCCGAATGAGCAGTTCTTC. Its translation: CASGLGPNEQFF. This chain joins TRBV12-5 and TRBJ2-1; no clear D gene. Germline CDR1 is LGHNT and CDR2 is FRNRAP. Trimming pared 1 base from V and 7 bases from J, leaving 5 bases between. The CDR3 extends over 12 amino acids.

The chain links TRBV5-1 to TRBJ1-5, with 7 bases identical to TRBD1. Germline lookup yields CDR1 SGHRS and CDR2 YFSETQ. This CDR3 has 14 amino acids. V trimming: 4 bases; J trimming: 2 bases; junction bases outside the gene matches: 3. In DNA, the CDR3 is TGCGCCAGCAGCCACGGGACAGGCAATCAGCCCCAGCATTTT. This translates into CASSHGTGNQPQHF.

This clone has only a few counts. In nucleotides, the CDR3 is TGTGCCAGCAGCTACAGCTCGGAAGGGGAAAAACTGTTTTTT. Translating gives CASSYSSEGEKLFF. The rearrangement links TRBV7-8 to TRBJ1-4; unclear D gene. Germline V gene data show CDR1 as SGHVS and CDR2 as FQNEAQ. The CDR3 spans 14 residues. Trimming shortened V by 4 bases and J by 8 bases, and 14 bases separated the two germline ends.

The genes are TRBV9 and TRBJ2-2; D uncertain. The CDR3 runs 14 residues. Germline-derived CDR1 and CDR2 are SGDLS and YYNGEE. Trimming removed 0 bases from V and 3 bases from J, with 6 bases in between. DNA of the CDR3: TGTGCCAGCAGCGTAGGCCCCTACACCGGGGAGCTGTTTTTT. It is translated as CASSVGPYTGELFF.

The rearrangement joins TRBV27 to TRBJ1-3; maybe TRBD1 (5 bases). Germline V lookup: CDR1 MNHEY, CDR2 SMNVEV (reference sequence). Trimming removed 3 bases from V and 0 bases from J, with 15 bases in between. The CDR3 has 17 amino acids. The CDR3 DNA reads as TGTGCCAGCAGTTTCGACAGACCACTCGACTCTGGAAACACCATATATTTT. Translating gives CASSFDRPLDSGNTIYF.

The chain is built from TRBV7-9 and TRBJ2-5, with 14 bases fitting TRBD2. The CDR3 runs to 19 residues. The J segment lost 4 bases and the V segment lost 5 bases, leaving 15 bases of the junction unmatched. Germline lookup yields CDR1 SEHNR and CDR2 FQNEAQ (reference sequence). CDR3 DNA sequence: TGTGCCAGCAGCCCAAGGGCTGGGACTAGCGGGAGTAGGCCAGAGACCCAGTACTTC. Protein sequence: CASSPRAGTSGSRPETQYF.

The V and J genes are TRBV5-1 and TRBJ1-2; D is perhaps TRBD1 (6 bases). The V and J ends lost 0 bases and 6 bases respectively, with 9 bases between them. This CDR3 is 13 amino acids long. Per germline, CDR1 SGHRS and CDR2 YFSETQ. CDR3 sequence reads: CASSLGQGNGYTF. The DNA of the CDR3 is TGCGCCAGCAGCTTGGGCCAGGGGAATGGCTACACCTTC. The entire variable domain, with the rest obtained from reference TRBV5-1 and TRBJ1-2, is as follows: KAGVTQTPRYLIKTRGQQVTLSCSPISGHRSVSWYQQTPGQGLQFLFEYFSETQRNKGNFPGRFSGRQFSNSRSEMNVSTLELGDSALYLCASSLGQGNGYTFGSGTRLTVV.

The table lists this clone with a count of one. The rearrangement links TRBV19 to TRBJ2-3; D is uncertain. Germline V gene sequence: CDR1 LNHDA, CDR2 SQIVND (reference sequence). The CDR3 loop spans 13 amino acids. Trimming removed 5 bases at V and 5 bases at J, with 11 bases between. CDR3 protein: CASSSISGDTQYF. Here the CDR3 DNA reads TGTGCCAGTAGTTCAATTAGTGGAGATACGCAGTATTTT.

This clone was observed a handful of times. This sequence joins TRBV9 and TRBJ2-7, with D perhaps TRBD2 (7 bases). The CDR3 loop spans 14 amino acids. Trimming shortened V by 2 bases and J by 2 bases, and 11 bases separated the two germline ends. Germline-derived CDR1 and CDR2 are SGDLS and YYNGEE. The CDR3 loop reads CASSVGGLAYEQYF. The CDR3, as DNA: TGTGCCAGCAGCGTGGGGGGGCTGGCCTACGAGCAGTACTTC.

A single count supports this clone. The chain employs TRBV5-6 and TRBJ1-2; 7 nucleotides agree with TRBD1. With V trimmed by 5 bases and J by 0 bases, 10 bases remained unmatched. This CDR3 is 16 amino acids long. Looked up from germline, CDR1 is SGHDT and CDR2 is YYEEEE. Here the CDR3 reads CASSPGTDQANYGYTF. The CDR3 nucleotides are TGTGCCAGCAGTCCAGGGACAGACCAAGCTAACTATGGCTACACCTTC.

The V gene is TRBV4-2, the J gene TRBJ2-7; TRBD2 matches at 16 bases. CDR3 length: 18 residues. V dropped 4 bases and J dropped 5; count of bases not matched to a gene: 11. Per germline, CDR1 LGHNA and CDR2 YNFKEQ. The CDR3 coding sequence is TGTGCCAGCAGCCCAGCGGGGACTAGCGGGAGGGGCATCCACGAGCAGTACTTC. The encoded protein is CASSPAGTSGRGIHEQYF.

This chain uses TRBV6-2 or TRBV6-3 with TRBJ2-7; D is ambiguous. V was clipped by 5 bases and J by 7 bases, with 21 bases between them. CDR1 is MNHEY, CDR2 SVGEGT, per germline. CDR3 length: 15 amino acids. The CDR3 protein is CASSRPPMERREQYF. The CDR3, as DNA: TGTGCCAGCAGTAGACCACCGATGGAGAGGAGAGAGCAGTACTTC.

The rearrangement links TRBV28 to TRBJ2-2; no clear D gene. The length of the CDR3 is 13 residues. Trimming pared 4 bases from V and 5 bases from J, leaving 8 bases between. Germline V CDR1 and CDR2: MDHEN, SYDVKM. For the CDR3, the DNA is TGTGCCAGCAGTTCTAGACGGACCGGGGAGCTGTTTTTT. The encoded protein is CASSSRRTGELFF.

V is TRBV5-4 and J is TRBJ2-3; possibly TRBD2 for D (5 bases). V was shortened by 0 bases and J by 0 bases, with 11 bases between the two germline ends. Germline CDR1 reads SGHNT; CDR2 reads YYREEE (reference sequence). The CDR3 is 16 residues long. The CDR3 here is CASSLERGPSTDTQYF. CDR3 nucleotides: TGTGCCAGCAGCTTGGAACGCGGGCCTAGCACAGATACGCAGTATTTT.

V usage is TRBV7-2 and J usage is TRBJ2-7; a possible D gene is TRBD1 (7 bases). The CDR3 loop spans 13 amino acids. Germline V lookup: CDR1 SGHTA, CDR2 FQGNSA. Trimming pared 5 bases from V and 10 bases from J, leaving 18 bases between. CDR3 coding DNA: TGTGCCAGCAGCCAGCACCAGGGGGGTGACCAGTACTTC. Translating gives CASSQHQGGDQYF. Using reference TRBV7-2 and TRBJ2-7 for the parts outside the CDR3, the full variable domain is GAGVSQSPSNKVTEKGKDVELRCDPISGHTALYWYRQSLGQGLEFLIYFQGNSAPDKSGLPSDRFSAERTGGSVSTLTIQRTQQEDSAVYLCASSQHQGGDQYFGPGTRLTVT.

This chain connects TRBV28 to TRBJ1-6; 8 bases are a match to TRBD1. CDR3 length: 16 residues. CDR1 MDHEN and CDR2 SYDVKM come from the germline V gene. V lost 3 bases to trimming and J lost 8 bases; unmatched junction nucleotides: 9. CDR3 sequence (DNA): TGTGCCAGCAGTTTGGACAGGGACCCGGGGGATTCACCCCTCCACTTT. It is translated as CASSLDRDPGDSPLHF. The whole variable domain, remainder taken from reference TRBV28 and TRBJ1-6, is DVKVTQSSRYLVKRTGEKVFLECVQDMDHENMFWYRQDPGLGLRLIYFSYDVKMKEKGDIPEGYSVSREKKERFSLILESASTNQTSMYLCASSLDRDPGDSPLHFGNGTRLTVT.

In the case of this clone: The same CDR3 can be traced to other DNA sequences in this sample. The chain employs TRBV11-2 and TRBJ2-5; D could derive from TRBD1 or TRBD2 (5 bases each). V shed 3 bases and J shed 1 base, with 6 bases lying between them. The germline V gene has CDR1 SGHAT and CDR2 FQNNGV. The CDR3 consists of 13 residues. DNA of the CDR3: TGTGCCAGCAGCTTCGGGGCCCAAGAGACCCAGTACTTC. Translated: CASSFGAQETQYF.

This chain joins TRBV30 and TRBJ2-7, with D maybe TRBD2 (7 bases). CDR1 and CDR2 (germline): GTSNPN, SVGIG (reference sequence). V was shortened by 0 bases and J by 2 bases, with 11 bases between the two germline ends. This CDR3 has 14 residues. The CDR3 DNA sequence: TGTGCCTGGAGTGTAGGGGGGGTGGCCTACGAGCAGTACTTC. Its protein is CAWSVGGVAYEQYF.

This clone was seen more than once but under ten times. V usage is TRBV7-9 and J usage is TRBJ1-1, with 7 bases fitting TRBD1. The V segment lost 7 bases and the J segment 1 base; nucleotides outside the gene matches: 12. The CDR3 length is 16 residues. Germline lookup yields CDR1 SEHNR and CDR2 FQNEAQ (reference sequence). The CDR3 region is CASTLAGQGGNTEAFF. The DNA for the CDR3 is TGTGCCAGCACCCTAGCGGGGCAGGGGGGGAACACTGAAGCTTTCTTT.

CDR3 bases: TGTGCCAGCAGTGAGGAGGGGCAGGGAGTCTATGGCTACACCTTC. Translated: CASSEEGQGVYGYTF. The V call is TRBV6-4, the J call TRBJ1-2, with D perhaps TRBD1 (5 bases). Germline loops: CDR1 MRHNA, CDR2 SNTAGT. The CDR3 totals 15 residues. The germline V and J ends were trimmed by 3 bases and 4 bases, with 15 bases remaining between them.

The rearrangement uses TRBV7-6 and TRBJ2-1; D unclear. V was cut by 4 bases and J by 7 bases, with 11 bases left in between. Germline assignment: CDR1 SGHVS and CDR2 FNYEAQ. The CDR3 sequence is 13 residues long. CDR3 bases: TGTGCCAGCAGCTCTCCCCCTTCGAATGAGCAGTTCTTC. Amino acids: CASSSPPSNEQFF.

The chain couples TRBV18 to TRBJ2-1; no clear D gene. Germline V gene data show CDR1 as KGHSH and CDR2 as LQKENI. The V end lost 3 bases, the J end lost 4 bases, and 7 bases lay between the germline ends. The length of the CDR3 is 13 residues. The CDR3 reads CASSPNIYNEQFF. CDR3 DNA sequence: TGTGCCAGCTCACCTAACATTTACAATGAGCAGTTCTTC. Variable domain in full (rest from reference TRBV18 and TRBJ2-1): NAGVMQNPRHLVRRRGQEARLRCSPMKGHSHVYWYRQLPEEGLKFMVYLQKENIIDESGMPKERFSAEFPKEGPSILRIQQVVRGDSAAYFCASSPNIYNEQFFGPGTRLTVL.

This clone showed up just once. This rearrangement joins TRBV10-2 to TRBJ2-7; D might be TRBD1 (5 bases). Between the trimmed V and J ends, which lost 4 bases and 1 base, there was a span of 20 bases. This CDR3 has 17 residues. Per the germline V gene, CDR1 is WSHSY and CDR2 is SAAADI. This CDR3 is CASSGSDRYAGSYEQYF. Written as DNA, the CDR3 is TGCGCCAGCAGTGGGTCCGACCGTTATGCAGGGTCCTACGAGCAGTACTTC.

J is TRBJ2-1 and V is TRBV6-2 or TRBV6-3; 13 nucleotides line up with TRBD2. The CDR3 has 18 residues. Germline V gene data show CDR1 as MNHEY and CDR2 as SVGEGT. The trim removed 6 bases at V and 8 bases at J, leaving 16 bases unmatched. The DNA of the CDR3 is TGTGCCAGCAGCCCTTATAGACTAGCGGGAGGTAAAGGCGATGAGCAGTTCTTC. Translated: CASSPYRLAGGKGDEQFF.